Sequencing of this TCR beta chain was carried out in a study of a mutant IDH1 vaccine in newly diagnosed glioma. Study as a whole: A 62.5% male, about 38% female split and a mean age of about 40 years characterized treated patients.

Whole-study results and caveats: Patients mounted vaccine-induced immune responses in 90% to 95% of cases.

In regard to this clone: Its antigen is still unknown.

Documented time point: week 11, during vaccination. The study gave 300 ug of mutant IDH1 20-mer peptide per vaccine dose, with topical imiquimod. Germline V gives CDR1 SGDLS, CDR2 YYNGEE. The CDR3 runs to 21 residues. Trimming cost V 0 bases and J 0 bases; bases outside gene matches: 16. Here immunoSEQ multiplex PCR was the method, and the copy in TCRdb shows in-frame clones only, minus some. The sample carries roughly 130,000 clones, 80% recorded once. This chain joins TRBV9 and TRBJ2-2; TRBD2 matches at 8 bases. The TCR originated in a man between 40 and 49 years old with glioma. The sequenced sample was PBMCs, obtained from a glioma patient whose treatment included an IDH1 peptide vaccine. CDR3 residues: CASSVAQRGLAGEPNTGELFF. The CDR3 DNA is TGTGCCAGCAGCGTAGCGCAACGGGGGCTAGCGGGCGAACCGAACACCGGGGAGCTGTTTTTT. Full variable domain (rest looked up from reference TRBV9 and TRBJ2-2): DSGVTQTPKHLITATGQRVTLRCSPRSGDLSVYWYQQSLDQGLQFLIQYYNGEERAKGNILERFSAQQFPDLHSELNLSSLELGDSALYFCASSVAQRGLAGEPNTGELFFGEGSRLTVL.